The entry below describes one T cell receptor beta chain. What it binds is unknown. This sample was taken from a study of cytomegalovirus exposure and HLA in healthy donors. Across the study: The approximately 120 validation repertoires used the same platform as the roughly 670 first-cohort repertoires, a later analysis reported. Study results and caveats: Cytomegalovirus status was reportedly diagnosed by the classifier with high sensitivity and specificity. The study flagged roughly 150 TCR beta chains as cytomegalovirus-associated.

CDR3 length: 13 residues. V was clipped by 2 bases and J by 10 bases, with 13 bases between them. From germline, CDR1 is MNHEY and CDR2 SVGAGI. Produced via immunoSEQ multiplex PCR; TCRdb's table is partial and in-frame only. The sample has about 110,000 clones, approximately 87% seen once. The receptor was isolated from a woman in her twenties or thirties in good health and CMV-seropositive. V gene TRBV6-5 combines with J gene TRBJ2-3; D gene unclear. The sequenced sample consisted of PBMCs. CDR3 protein: CASSYTGAASQYF. CDR3 nucleotides: TGTGCCAGCAGTTACACCGGAGCTGCGTCGCAGTATTTT.